These 7 T cell receptor beta chains were all obtained from the same sample, sequenced in a study of cytomegalovirus exposure and HLA in healthy donors. PCR primers comprised 60 Vbeta and 13 Jbeta primers. The protocol was immunoSEQ multiplex PCR, while the TCRdb copy is restricted to in-frame clones and leaves out a portion. The repertoire holds around 130,000 clones, 80% seen once, with 1% in the top ten. Sequencing used PBMCs. All receptors derive from a man aged 35 to 55 in good health and CMV-seronegative.

The chain joins TRBV12-2 to TRBJ2-5; the table calls TRBD2, which could not be checked here. TRBV12-2 is a pseudogene locus. This CDR3 has 19 residues. The DNA for the CDR3 is TGTGCAAGTCGCTTAGCCCAAGGACATAGCGGGGGGCCCGGGGAGACCCAGTACTTC. This gives the protein CASRLAQGHSGGPGETQYF.

The chain couples TRBV27 to TRBJ2-7; TRBD1 agrees at 9 bases. Germline trimming cut 1 base from V and 3 bases from J; bases unmatched to any gene: 4. The length of the CDR3 is 15 residues. Germline values: CDR1 MNHEY, CDR2 SMNVEV (reference sequence). The CDR3 DNA is TGTGCCAGCAGTTTATTGGGACAGGGCAACTACGAGCAGTACTTC. Protein: CASSLLGQGNYEQYF.

This chain uses TRBV4-1 with TRBJ1-2; possibly TRBD1 for D (6 bases). The germline gives CDR1 MGHRA, CDR2 YSYEKL. Between the trimmed V and J ends, which lost 6 bases and 2 bases, there was a span of 19 bases. The length of the CDR3 is 16 residues. The CDR3 spells CASRPSSGQTNYGYTF. In DNA form, the CDR3 reads TGCGCCAGCAGACCGTCGTCTGGACAGACCAACTATGGCTACACCTTC.

CDR3 nucleotides: TGTGCCAGCAGTTCCATGGGGACAGGGGACTATGGCTACACCTTC. Translating gives CASSSMGTGDYGYTF. The J gene is TRBJ1-2, the V gene TRBV27, with TRBD1 identical over 10 bases. J gave up 3 bases and V 4 bases, and 5 bases lay outside the gene matches. Germline lookup yields CDR1 MNHEY and CDR2 SMNVEV (reference sequence). There are 15 residues in the CDR3.

This sequence joins TRBV11-2 and TRBJ1-1, with D tentatively TRBD1 (6 bases). Trimming stripped 6 bases from V and 1 base from J, with 9 bases between. Germline loops: CDR1 SGHAT, CDR2 FQNNGV. This CDR3 comprises 13 residues. DNA of the CDR3: TGTGCCAGCAGTAAACAGGGGAACACTGAAGCTTTCTTT. It is translated as CASSKQGNTEAFF.

This sequence joins TRBV19 and TRBJ1-1; D may be TRBD1 (6 bases). In germline, CDR1 is LNHDA, CDR2 SQIVND (reference sequence). The CDR3 consists of 15 residues. V dropped 6 bases and J dropped 1 base, with 15 bases sitting between them. Written as DNA, the CDR3 is TGTGCCAGTAGGTCGGGGCAGGGGCCGAACACTGAAGCTTTCTTT. Translated: CASRSGQGPNTEAFF.

This clone was seen only once. The J gene is TRBJ1-1, the V gene TRBV28; D is possibly TRBD1 (5 bases). The V gene's germline CDR1 is MDHEN and CDR2 SYDVKM. The CDR3 runs to 13 residues. V lost 3 bases and J 7 bases, leaving 12 bases between the germline ends. CDR3 residues: CASSLGREYEAFF. The CDR3 nucleotides are TGTGCCAGCAGTTTGGGCAGGGAATATGAAGCTTTCTTT.